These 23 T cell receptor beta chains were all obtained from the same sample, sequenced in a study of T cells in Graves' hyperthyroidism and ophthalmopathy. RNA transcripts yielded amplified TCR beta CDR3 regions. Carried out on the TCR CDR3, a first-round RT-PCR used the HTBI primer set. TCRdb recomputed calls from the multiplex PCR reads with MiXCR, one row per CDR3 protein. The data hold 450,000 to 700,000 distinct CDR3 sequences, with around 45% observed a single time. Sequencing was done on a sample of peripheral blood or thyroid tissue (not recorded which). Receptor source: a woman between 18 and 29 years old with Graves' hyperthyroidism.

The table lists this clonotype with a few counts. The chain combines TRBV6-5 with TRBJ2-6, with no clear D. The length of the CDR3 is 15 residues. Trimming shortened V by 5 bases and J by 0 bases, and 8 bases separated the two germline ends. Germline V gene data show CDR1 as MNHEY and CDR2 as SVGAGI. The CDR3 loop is CASSKQDSGANVLTF. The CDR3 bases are TGTGCCAGCAGTAAGCAGGACTCTGGGGCCAACGTCCTGACTTTC.

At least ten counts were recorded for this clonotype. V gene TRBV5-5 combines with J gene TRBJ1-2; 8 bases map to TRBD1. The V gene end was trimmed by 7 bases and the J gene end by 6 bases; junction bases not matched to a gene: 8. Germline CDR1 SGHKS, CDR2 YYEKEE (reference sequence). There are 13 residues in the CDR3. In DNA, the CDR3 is TGTGCCAGCGTACCGACAGGGGATCATGGCTACACCTTC. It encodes CASVPTGDHGYTF.

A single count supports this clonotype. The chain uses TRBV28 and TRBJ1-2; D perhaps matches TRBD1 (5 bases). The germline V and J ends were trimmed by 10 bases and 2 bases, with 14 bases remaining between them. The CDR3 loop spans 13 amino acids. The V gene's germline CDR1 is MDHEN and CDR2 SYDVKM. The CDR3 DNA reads TGTGCCACCAGCTCGGGGGTCAACTATGGCTACACCTTC. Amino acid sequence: CATSSGVNYGYTF.

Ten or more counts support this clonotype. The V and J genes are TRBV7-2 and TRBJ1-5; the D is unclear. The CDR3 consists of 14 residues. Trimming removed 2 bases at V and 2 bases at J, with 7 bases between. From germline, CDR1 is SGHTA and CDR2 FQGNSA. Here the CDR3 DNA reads TGTGCCAGCAGCTTAATGGGTGGCAATCAGCCCCAGCATTTT. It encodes CASSLMGGNQPQHF. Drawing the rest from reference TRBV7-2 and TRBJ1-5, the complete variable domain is GAGVSQSPSNKVTEKGKDVELRCDPISGHTALYWYRQSLGQGLEFLIYFQGNSAPDKSGLPSDRFSAERTGGSVSTLTIQRTQQEDSAVYLCASSLMGGNQPQHFGDGTRLSIL.

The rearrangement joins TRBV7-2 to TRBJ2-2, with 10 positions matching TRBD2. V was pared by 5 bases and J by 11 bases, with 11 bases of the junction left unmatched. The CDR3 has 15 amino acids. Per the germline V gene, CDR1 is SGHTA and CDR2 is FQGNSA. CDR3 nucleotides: TGTGCCAGCAGCCTAACTAGCGGGGAGACCTACGAGCTGTTTTTT. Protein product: CASSLTSGETYELFF.

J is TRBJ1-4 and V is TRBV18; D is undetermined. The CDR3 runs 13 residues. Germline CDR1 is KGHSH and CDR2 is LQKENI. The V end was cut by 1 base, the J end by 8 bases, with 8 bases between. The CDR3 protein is CASSPQDGEKLFF. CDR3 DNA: TGTGCCAGCTCACCACAAGACGGGGAAAAACTGTTTTTT.

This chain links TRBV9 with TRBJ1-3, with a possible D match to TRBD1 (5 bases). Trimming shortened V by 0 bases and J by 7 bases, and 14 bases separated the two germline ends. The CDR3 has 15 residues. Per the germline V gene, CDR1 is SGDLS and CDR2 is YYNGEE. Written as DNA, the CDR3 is TGTGCCAGCAGCGTAGATGCTCGAGGGGAGAACACCATATATTTT. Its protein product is CASSVDARGENTIYF. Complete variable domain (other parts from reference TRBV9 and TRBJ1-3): DSGVTQTPKHLITATGQRVTLRCSPRSGDLSVYWYQQSLDQGLQFLIQYYNGEERAKGNILERFSAQQFPDLHSELNLSSLELGDSALYFCASSVDARGENTIYFGEGSWLTVV.

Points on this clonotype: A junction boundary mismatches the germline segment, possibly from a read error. This chain's CDR3 is CASSFPPRGESLHF. In nucleotides, the CDR3 is TGTGCCAGCAGTTTTCCCCCCAGGGGTGAATCCCTTCACTTT. This chain uses TRBV6-6 with TRBJ1-6, with D possibly TRBD1 on 6 matching bases. From germline, CDR1 is MNHNY and CDR2 SVGAGI (reference sequence). The length of the CDR3 is 14 residues.

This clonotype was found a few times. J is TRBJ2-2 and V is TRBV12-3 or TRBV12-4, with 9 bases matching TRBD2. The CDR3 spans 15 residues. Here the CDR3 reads CASGLTSGNTGELFF. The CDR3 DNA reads TGTGCTAGTGGTTTGACTAGCGGGAACACCGGGGAGCTGTTTTTT.

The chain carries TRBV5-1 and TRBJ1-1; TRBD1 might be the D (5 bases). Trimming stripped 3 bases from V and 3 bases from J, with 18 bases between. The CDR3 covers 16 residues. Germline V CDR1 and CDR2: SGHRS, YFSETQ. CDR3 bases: TGCGCCAGCAGCTGGGGGGACCTCGGATACGACACTGAAGCTTTCTTT. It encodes CASSWGDLGYDTEAFF.

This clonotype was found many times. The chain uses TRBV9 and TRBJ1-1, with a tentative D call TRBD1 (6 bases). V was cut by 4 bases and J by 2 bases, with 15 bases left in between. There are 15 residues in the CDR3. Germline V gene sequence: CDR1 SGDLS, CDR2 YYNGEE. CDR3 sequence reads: CASSSGGPINTEAFF. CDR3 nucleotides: TGTGCCAGCAGCAGTGGGGGCCCTATTAACACTGAAGCTTTCTTT.

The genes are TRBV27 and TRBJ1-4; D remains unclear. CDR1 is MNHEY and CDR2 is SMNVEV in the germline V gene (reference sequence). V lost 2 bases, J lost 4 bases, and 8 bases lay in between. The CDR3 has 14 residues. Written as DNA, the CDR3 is TGTGCCAGCAGTTTAACATTACTTAATGAAAAACTGTTTTTT. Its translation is CASSLTLLNEKLFF.

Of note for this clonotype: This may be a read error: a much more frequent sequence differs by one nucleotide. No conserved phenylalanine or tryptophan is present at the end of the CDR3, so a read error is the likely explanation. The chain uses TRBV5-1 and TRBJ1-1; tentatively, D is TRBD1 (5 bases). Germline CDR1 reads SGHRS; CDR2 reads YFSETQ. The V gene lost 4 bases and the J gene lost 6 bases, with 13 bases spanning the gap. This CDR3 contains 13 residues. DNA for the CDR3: TGCGCCAGCAGCCTGGGGGGGGGGGCTGAAGCTTTCCTT. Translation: CASSLGGGAEAFL.

The CDR3 spells CAIRERVGVLTF. CDR3 in DNA: TGTGCCATCAGGGAGCGGGTGGGAGTCCTGACTTTC. The chain uses TRBV10-3 and TRBJ2-6; perhaps TRBD2 as D (6 bases). There are 12 residues in the CDR3. With 6 bases removed from V and 13 bases from J, the gap between germline ends came to 13 bases. The germline V gene encodes CDR1 ENHRY and CDR2 SYGVKD.

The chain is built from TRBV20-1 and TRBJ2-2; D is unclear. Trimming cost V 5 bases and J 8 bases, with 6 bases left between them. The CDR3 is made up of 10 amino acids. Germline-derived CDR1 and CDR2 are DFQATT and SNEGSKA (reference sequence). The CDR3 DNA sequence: TGCAGTGCTTCGCGTGGGGAGCTGTTTTTT. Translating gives CSASRGELFF.

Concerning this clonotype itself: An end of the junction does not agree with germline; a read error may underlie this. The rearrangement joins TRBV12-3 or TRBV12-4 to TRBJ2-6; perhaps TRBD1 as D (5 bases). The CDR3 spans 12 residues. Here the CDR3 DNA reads TGTGCCAGCAGATGGGGCCGGAACACTGAAGCTTTC. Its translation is CASRWGRNTEAF.

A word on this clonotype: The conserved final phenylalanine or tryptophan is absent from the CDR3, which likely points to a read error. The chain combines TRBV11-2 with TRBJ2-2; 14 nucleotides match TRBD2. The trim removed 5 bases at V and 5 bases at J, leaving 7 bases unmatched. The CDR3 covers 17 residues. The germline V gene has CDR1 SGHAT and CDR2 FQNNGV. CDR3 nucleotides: TGTGCCAGCAGCCTCGGGACTAGCGGGAGAGGAACCGGGGAGCTGTTTTCT. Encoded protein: CASSLGTSGRGTGELFS.

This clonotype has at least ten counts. The CDR3 sequence is CASRKTGGSTEAFF. The CDR3 DNA follows: TGTGCCAGCAGAAAGACAGGGGGCAGCACTGAAGCTTTCTTT. The gene calls are TRBV2 and TRBJ1-1; 10 nucleotides agree with TRBD1. The CDR3 runs to 14 residues. J gave up 4 bases and V 6 bases, and 5 bases lay outside the gene matches. Germline assignment: CDR1 SNHLY and CDR2 FYNNEI.

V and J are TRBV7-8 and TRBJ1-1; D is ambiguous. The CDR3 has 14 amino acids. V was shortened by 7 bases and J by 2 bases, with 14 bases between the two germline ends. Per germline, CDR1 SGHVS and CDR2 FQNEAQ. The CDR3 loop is CASMQDSGNTEAFF. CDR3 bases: TGTGCCAGCATGCAAGACTCTGGAAACACTGAAGCTTTCTTT.

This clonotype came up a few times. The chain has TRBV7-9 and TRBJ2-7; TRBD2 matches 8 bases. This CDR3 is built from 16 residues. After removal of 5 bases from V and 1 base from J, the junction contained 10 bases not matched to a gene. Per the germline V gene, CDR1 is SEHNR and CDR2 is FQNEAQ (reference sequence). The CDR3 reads CASSHFSGSYSYEQYF. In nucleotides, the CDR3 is TGTGCCAGCAGCCATTTCAGCGGGAGTTATTCCTACGAGCAGTACTTC. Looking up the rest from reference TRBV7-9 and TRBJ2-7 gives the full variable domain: DTGVSQNPRHKITKRGQNVTFRCDPISEHNRLYWYRQTLGQGPEFLTYFQNEAQLEKSRLLSDRFSAERPKGSFSTLEIQRTEQGDSAMYLCASSHFSGSYSYEQYFGPGTRLTVT.

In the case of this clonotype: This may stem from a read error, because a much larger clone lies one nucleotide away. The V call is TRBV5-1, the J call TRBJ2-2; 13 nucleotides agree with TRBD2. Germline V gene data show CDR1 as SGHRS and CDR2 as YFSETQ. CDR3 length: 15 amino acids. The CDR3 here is CASTGLAGEVGEPFF. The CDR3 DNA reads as TGCGCCAGCACCGGACTAGCGGGAGAGGTCGGGGAGCCGTTTTTT. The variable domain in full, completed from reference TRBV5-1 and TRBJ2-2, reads KAGVTQTPRYLIKTRGQQVTLSCSPISGHRSVSWYQQTPGQGLQFLFEYFSETQRNKGNFPGRFSGRQFSNSRSEMNVSTLELGDSALYLCASTGLAGEVGEPFFGEGSRLTVL.

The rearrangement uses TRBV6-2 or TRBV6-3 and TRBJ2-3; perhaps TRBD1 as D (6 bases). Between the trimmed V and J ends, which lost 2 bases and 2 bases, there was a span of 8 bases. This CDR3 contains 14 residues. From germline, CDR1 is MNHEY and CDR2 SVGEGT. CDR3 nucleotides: TGTGCCAGCAGTTACCGGGACATCACAGATACGCAGTATTTT. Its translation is CASSYRDITDTQYF.

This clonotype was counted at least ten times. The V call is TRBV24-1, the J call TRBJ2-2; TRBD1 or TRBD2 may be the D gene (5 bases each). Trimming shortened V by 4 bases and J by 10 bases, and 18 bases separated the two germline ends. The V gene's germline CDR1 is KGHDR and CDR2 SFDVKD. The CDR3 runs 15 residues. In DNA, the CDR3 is TGTGCCACCAGTGACTCCTTCGGGGCCATCGAGGAGCTGTTTTTT. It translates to CATSDSFGAIEELFF.